The clone carrying this T cell receptor (beta chain) was detected once. Germline CDR1 SGHRS, CDR2 YFSETQ. The ends lost 4 bases at V and 7 bases at J; junction bases unmatched: 1. CDR3 length: 14 residues. The data stem from a study of blood T cell repertoires in COVID-19. Overall study context: Samples of COVID-19 (acute and convalescent) were obtained from the United States, Italy and Spain. T cells, B-cell-depleted T cells, or PBMCs provided the cDNA or gDNA that served as material.

Original analysis: Reference gene primer amplification gave estimated nucleated cell counts. The protocol was immunoSEQ multiplex PCR, while the TCRdb copy is restricted to in-frame clones and leaves out a portion. D and trimming were read from the DNA, whereas the V and J calls and clone size are those reported in that table. The table lists about 190,000 clones, around three quarters of them singletons. This receptor was identified in a man in his sixties with active or convalescent COVID-19. The chain has TRBV5-1 and TRBJ2-1; 14 bases align to TRBD2. Input material: peripheral blood. The CDR3 DNA reads TGCGCCAGCAGCGGGACTAGCGGGAGTAATGAGCAGTTCTTC. Encoded protein: CASSGTSGSNEQFF.